This record concerns one T cell receptor beta chain sequence. A quantity of roughly 0.5 to 1 ug RNA underwent reverse transcription using random hexamers. Amplification of TCR beta CDR3 was carried out by immunoSEQ multiplex PCR, which covered 54 Vbeta and 13 Jbeta segments. MiXCR was run by TCRdb on the immunoSEQ multiplex PCR reads, yielding one entry per CDR3 protein. This sample carries tens of thousands of distinct CDR3 sequences, around nine tenths of them seen once, and the ten largest clones take 0.15% to 0.2%. Sequencing targeted TCR beta in blood CD8+ and CD4+ T cells. Healthy donors served as the controls. They were matched for age and sex. TEMRA cells underwent FACS enrichment and CD8+ and CD4+ T cells underwent negative isolation. This CDR3 is 15 amino acids long. V dropped 1 base and J dropped 3 bases, with 10 bases sitting between them. Germline-derived CDR1 and CDR2 are SEHNR and FQNEAQ (reference sequence).

This sample was included in a study of CD8 T cells in Susac syndrome. The chain recombines TRBV7-9 with TRBJ2-1, with TRBD2 as a possible D gene (6 bases). The TCR sequence derives from a human donor in good health. What was sequenced was CD8+ T cells from PBMCs. CDR3 sequence reads: CASSLVAGLYNEQFF. The CDR3 DNA follows: TGTGCCAGCAGCTTAGTGGCGGGGCTCTACAATGAGCAGTTCTTC. Based on the CDR3 plus reference TRBV7-9 and TRBJ2-1, the full variable domain is DTGVSQNPRHKITKRGQNVTFRCDPISEHNRLYWYRQTLGQGPEFLTYFQNEAQLEKSRLLSDRFSAERPKGSFSTLEIQRTEQGDSAMYLCASSLVAGLYNEQFFGPGTRLTVL.